A single TCR beta chain is shown here with its context. Its antigen remains unidentified. Individuals who donated were healthy Caucasians from Russia aged 6 to 90. Every sample had a minimum of 7 million PBMCs isolated. This sample was taken from a study of blood T cells in healthy people across ages. Study-level results: With age, beta diversity per million T cells declined roughly linearly, significantly by 30 to 40.

CDR1 and CDR2 (germline): SGHTA, FQGNSA. This CDR3 is built from 14 residues. Trimming cost V 5 bases and J 6 bases; bases outside gene matches: 7. Next came a second PCR, run for roughly 6 to 11 cycles, which used a sample-barcoded 5' primer along with a J-beta primer mix. CDR3-containing paired-end reads numbering at least 2.5 million came from each sample. TCRdb redid the calling of the 5' RACE reads with MiXCR, one entry per CDR3 protein. Of fewer than 2,000,000 distinct CDR3 sequences listed, around 42% are singletons. The rearrangement links TRBV7-2 to TRBJ1-5; 7 bases agree with TRBD1. The material sequenced was blood. This TCR was sampled from a human donor in good health. The CDR3 bases are TGTGCCAGCAGCCCCCAGGGGGGGGGTCAGCCCCAGCATTTT. It encodes CASSPQGGGQPQHF.